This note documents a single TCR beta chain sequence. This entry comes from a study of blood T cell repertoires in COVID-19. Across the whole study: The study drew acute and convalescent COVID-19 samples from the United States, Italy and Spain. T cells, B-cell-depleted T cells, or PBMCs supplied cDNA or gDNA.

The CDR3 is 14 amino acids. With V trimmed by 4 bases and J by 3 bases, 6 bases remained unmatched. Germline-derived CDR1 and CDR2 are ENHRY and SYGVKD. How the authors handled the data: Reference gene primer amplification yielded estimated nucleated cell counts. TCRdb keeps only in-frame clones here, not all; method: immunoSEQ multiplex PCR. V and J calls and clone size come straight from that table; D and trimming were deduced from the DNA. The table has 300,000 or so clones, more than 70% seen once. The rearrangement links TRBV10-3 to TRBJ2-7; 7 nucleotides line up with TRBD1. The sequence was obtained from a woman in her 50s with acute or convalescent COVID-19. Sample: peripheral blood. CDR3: CAISGTGTVYEQYF. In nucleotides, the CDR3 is TGTGCCATCAGTGGAACCGGGACAGTCTACGAGCAGTACTTC.